This record concerns one TCR beta chain sequence. Cohort assignment relied on participant-reported clinical history. Sequencing was performed with immunoSEQ multiplex PCR; in TCRdb, only in-frame clones are kept and a portion is missing. The sample has around 290,000 clones; around 90% are singletons. This record belongs to a study of blood T cell repertoires in COVID-19. The V end was cut by 6 bases, the J end by 4 bases, with 12 bases between. The CDR3 is made up of 14 amino acids. CDR1 KGHDR and CDR2 SFDVKD come from the germline V gene. The TCR originated in a woman aged 25 to 39 who had recovered from COVID-19. Input material: PBMCs or T cells enriched from blood (not recorded which). The V and J genes are TRBV24-1 and TRBJ1-5, with D perhaps TRBD1 (5 bases). CDR3 in DNA: TGTGCCACCAGTACAGGAGAGCCAAATCAGCCCCAGCATTTT. Translated: CATSTGEPNQPQHF.